This T cell receptor beta chain was retrieved from a study of T cell repertoires in ileal Crohn's disease. Study results and caveats: Every patient over 26.8% clonality showed endoscopic recurrence.

The germline V gene encodes CDR1 SGHNT and CDR2 YYREEE (reference sequence). The V gene lost 1 base and the J gene lost 8 bases, with 15 bases spanning the gap. The CDR3 runs to 14 residues. To note about this clone: Its specificity is unknown.

TCRdb keeps only in-frame clones here, not all; method: immunoSEQ multiplex PCR. The table shows fewer than 20,000 clones, with less than 65% occurring only once. This receptor was obtained from an adult with Crohn's disease. This chain uses TRBV5-4 with TRBJ1-2; perhaps TRBD1 as D (5 bases). Source material: ileal tissue. The CDR3, as DNA: TGTGCCAGCAGCTTGCGCCGGACCGGGGGAGGCTACACCTTC. The encoded protein is CASSLRRTGGGYTF. The complete variable domain, with remaining parts taken from reference TRBV5-4 and TRBJ1-2, reads ETGVTQSPTHLIKTRGQQVTLRCSSQSGHNTVSWYQQALGQGPQFIFQYYREEENGRGNFPPRFSGLQFPNYSSELNVNALELDDSALYLCASSLRRTGGGYTFGSGTRLTVV.